This paragraph covers one T cell receptor beta chain sequence. The antigen is not known. The data belong to a study of shared clonotypes between healthy human individuals. Study-level information: Donors consisted of a couple of women and three men between 18 and 49. Study-wide results and limits: A generally larger estimated richness was seen in naive subsets than in memory subsets. Sharing across a handful of donors was seen in around 5.1% of naive CD4 clonotypes.

CDR1 and CDR2 (germline): MRHNA, SNTAGT. J lost 7 bases, V lost 5 bases, and 12 bases had no gene match. The CDR3 length is 15 residues. The data were produced by immunoSEQ multiplex PCR, yet TCRdb's version contains in-frame clones alone and is incomplete. Here the sample spans hundreds of thousands of clones, about two thirds being singletons. The clonotype originates from a woman in her thirties in good health. V and J are TRBV6-4 and TRBJ1-2; TRBD1 aligns across 8 bases. The sample consisted of memory CD4+ T cells sorted from blood. Sample subset: CD45RA-negative fraction. The CDR3 region has the DNA TGTGCCAGCAGTCAGCTAGACCAGGGGGCGAGTGGCTACACCTTC. This codes for CASSQLDQGASGYTF.